This entry concerns a single T cell receptor beta chain. The sample originates from a study of spatial heterogeneity in lung cancer. Study in general: Alpha-chain detections were consistently fewer than beta-chain detections among the sequences.

Time point of the sample: blood at routine non-recurrence follow-up after resection. TCRdb processed the 5' RACE reads anew with MiXCR; each CDR3 protein has one entry. The sample includes 35,000 to 45,000 distinct CDR3 sequences, about 7.6% of them seen just once. Germline V gene lookup returns CDR1 MNHNS and CDR2 SASEGT. The CDR3 is 11 residues long. V was pared by 6 bases and J by 0 bases, with 2 bases between. This TCR was sampled from a male donor with early-stage non-small cell lung cancer. The rearrangement joins TRBV6-1 to TRBJ1-1; D remains ambiguous. This sample comprised PBMCs, obtained at follow-up. The CDR3 region has the DNA TGTGCCAGCAGAATGAACACTGAAGCTTTCTTT. This gives the protein CASRMNTEAFF.